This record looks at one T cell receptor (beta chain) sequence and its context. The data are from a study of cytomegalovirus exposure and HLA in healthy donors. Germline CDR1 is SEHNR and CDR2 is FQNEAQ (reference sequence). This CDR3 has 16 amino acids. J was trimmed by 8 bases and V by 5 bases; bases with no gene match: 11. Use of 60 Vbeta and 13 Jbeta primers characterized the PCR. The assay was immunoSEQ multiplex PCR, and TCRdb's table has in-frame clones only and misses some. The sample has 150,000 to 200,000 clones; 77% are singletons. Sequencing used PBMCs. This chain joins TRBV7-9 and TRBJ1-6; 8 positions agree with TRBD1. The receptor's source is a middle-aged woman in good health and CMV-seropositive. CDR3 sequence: CASSPSDRGVDSPLHF. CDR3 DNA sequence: TGTGCCAGCAGCCCAAGTGACAGGGGAGTAGATTCACCCCTCCACTTT.